What follows describes a single T cell receptor (beta chain). This entry is derived from a study of sequential checkpoint blockade in melanoma. CDR1 and CDR2 from the germline V gene are MNHNS and SASEGT. CDR3 length: 15 residues. V gave up 6 bases and J gave up 0 bases; unmatched junction bases: 3. Produced via immunoSEQ multiplex PCR; TCRdb's table is partial and in-frame only. The sample records approximately 10,000 clones, nearly 80% being singletons. Noted treatment: randomized to nivolumab then ipilimumab (arm A) or the reverse (arm B). The genes are TRBV6-1 and TRBJ1-5, with TRBD1 matching 9 bases. This receptor was taken from a human donor with melanoma. The sample was CD8+ T cells sorted from blood (inferred from file names), taken from a patient given nivolumab and ipilimumab in sequence. In DNA form, the CDR3 reads TGTGCCAGCAGCTGGACAGGGGATAGCAATCAGCCCCAGCATTTT. This sequence encodes CASSWTGDSNQPQHF.